Below, one T cell receptor beta chain is given with its context. The method was immunoSEQ multiplex PCR; TCRdb's version includes in-frame clones alone and lacks a portion of them. The sample records 150,000 to 200,000 clones, nearly 90% being singletons. This specimen comes from a study of control samples from healthy donors and cancer patients. The sample consisted of blood. The receptor was derived from a woman in her forties or fifties in good health.

CDR3 DNA: TGTGCCAGCAGCTTGGATTACCAGGGGGCCCTGTCGAGTGTTCAGTACTTC. Translation gives CASSLDYQGALSSVQYF. This chain links TRBV5-4 with TRBJ2-4; TRBD1 aligns across 8 bases. The CDR3 runs 17 residues. Looked up from germline, CDR1 is SGHNT and CDR2 is YYREEE (reference sequence). The V gene end was trimmed by 0 bases and the J gene end by 11 bases; junction bases not matched to a gene: 16. The variable domain in full, with the rest retrieved from reference TRBV5-4 and TRBJ2-4, is ETGVTQSPTHLIKTRGQQVTLRCSSQSGHNTVSWYQQALGQGPQFIFQYYREEENGRGNFPPRFSGLQFPNYSSELNVNALELDDSALYLCASSLDYQGALSSVQYFGAGTRLSVL.